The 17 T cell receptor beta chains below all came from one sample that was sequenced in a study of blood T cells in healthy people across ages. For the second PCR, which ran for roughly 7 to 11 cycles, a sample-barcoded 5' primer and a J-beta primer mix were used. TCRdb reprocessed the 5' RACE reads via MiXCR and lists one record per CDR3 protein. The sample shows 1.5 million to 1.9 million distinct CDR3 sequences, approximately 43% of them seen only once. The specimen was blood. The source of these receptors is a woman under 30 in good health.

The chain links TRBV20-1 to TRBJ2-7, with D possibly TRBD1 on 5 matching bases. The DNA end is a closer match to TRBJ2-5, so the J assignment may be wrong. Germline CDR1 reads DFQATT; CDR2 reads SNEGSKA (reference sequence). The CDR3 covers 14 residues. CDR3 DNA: TGCAGTGCTAGAGTGGCAGGGCCGCAAGAGACCCAGTACTTC. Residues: CSARVAGPQETQYF.

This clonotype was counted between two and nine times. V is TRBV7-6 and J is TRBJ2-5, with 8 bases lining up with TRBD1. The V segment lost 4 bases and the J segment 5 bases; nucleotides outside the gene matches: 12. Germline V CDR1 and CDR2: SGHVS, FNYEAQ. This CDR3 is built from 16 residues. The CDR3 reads CASSYIIQGARETQYF. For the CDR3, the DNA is TGTGCCAGCAGCTACATTATCCAGGGGGCTAGGGAGACCCAGTACTTC.

CDR3: CASTLTQREADEQFF. The CDR3 coding sequence is TGTGCCAGCACCCTGACCCAGCGGGAGGCCGATGAGCAGTTCTTC. V gene TRBV7-9 combines with J gene TRBJ2-1; 9 nucleotides match TRBD2. Germline loops: CDR1 SEHNR, CDR2 FQNEAQ (reference sequence). The CDR3 totals 15 residues. J gave up 8 bases and V 7 bases, and 12 bases lay outside the gene matches.

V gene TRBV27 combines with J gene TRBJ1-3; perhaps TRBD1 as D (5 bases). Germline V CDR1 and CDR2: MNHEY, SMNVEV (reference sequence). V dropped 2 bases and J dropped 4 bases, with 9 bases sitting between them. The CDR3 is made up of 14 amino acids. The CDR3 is CASSLRAGGNTIYF. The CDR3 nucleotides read TGTGCCAGCAGTTTAAGGGCAGGGGGAAACACCATATATTTT.

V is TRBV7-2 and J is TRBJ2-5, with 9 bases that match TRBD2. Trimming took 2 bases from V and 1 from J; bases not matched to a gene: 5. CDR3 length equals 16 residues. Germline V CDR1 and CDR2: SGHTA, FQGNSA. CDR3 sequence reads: CASSLWVAGAQETQYF. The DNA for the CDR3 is TGTGCCAGCAGCTTATGGGTAGCGGGGGCCCAAGAGACCCAGTACTTC.

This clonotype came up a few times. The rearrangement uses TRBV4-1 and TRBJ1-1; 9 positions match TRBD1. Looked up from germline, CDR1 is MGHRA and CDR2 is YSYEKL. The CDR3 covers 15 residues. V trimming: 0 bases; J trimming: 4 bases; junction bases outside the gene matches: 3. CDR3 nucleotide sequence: TGCGCCAGCAGCCAAGATCCACAGGGGGCCACTGAAGCTTTCTTT. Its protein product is CASSQDPQGATEAFF.

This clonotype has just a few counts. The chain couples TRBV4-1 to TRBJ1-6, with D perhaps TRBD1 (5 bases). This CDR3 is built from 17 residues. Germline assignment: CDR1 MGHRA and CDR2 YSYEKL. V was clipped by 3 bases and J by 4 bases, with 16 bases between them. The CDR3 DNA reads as TGCGCCAGCAGCCAGATAGGGGACGGAGGTTATAATTCACCCCTCCACTTT. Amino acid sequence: CASSQIGDGGYNSPLHF.

DNA for the CDR3: TGTGCCAGCTCGGGGACTAGTACCTACAATGAGCAGTTCTTC. Translating gives CASSGTSTYNEQFF. The rearrangement joins TRBV27 to TRBJ2-1, with 8 bases matching TRBD2. The CDR3 extends over 14 amino acids. The germline V gene has CDR1 MNHEY and CDR2 SMNVEV (reference sequence). V was clipped by 8 bases and J by 2 bases; unmatched bases: 5.

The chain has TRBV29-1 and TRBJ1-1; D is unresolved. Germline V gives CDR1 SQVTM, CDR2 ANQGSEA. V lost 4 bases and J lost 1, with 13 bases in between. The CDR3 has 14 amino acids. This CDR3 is CSVVVSVRNTEAFF. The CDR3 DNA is TGCAGCGTTGTAGTATCGGTAAGGAACACTGAAGCTTTCTTT.

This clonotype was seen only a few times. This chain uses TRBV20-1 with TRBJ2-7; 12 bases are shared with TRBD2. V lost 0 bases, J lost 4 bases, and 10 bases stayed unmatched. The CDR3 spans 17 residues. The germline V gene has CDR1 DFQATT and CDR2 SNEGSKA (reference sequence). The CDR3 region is CSARDQLAGGLGYEQYF. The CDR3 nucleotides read TGCAGTGCTAGAGATCAACTAGCGGGAGGATTGGGTTACGAGCAGTACTTC.

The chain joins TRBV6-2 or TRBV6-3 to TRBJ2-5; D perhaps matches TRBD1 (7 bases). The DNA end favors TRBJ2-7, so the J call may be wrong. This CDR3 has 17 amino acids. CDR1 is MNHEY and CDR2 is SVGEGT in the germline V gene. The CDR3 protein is CASSYPPGQRVSYEQYF. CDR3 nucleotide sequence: TGTGCCAGCAGTTACCCACCGGGACAGCGGGTCTCCTACGAGCAGTACTTC.

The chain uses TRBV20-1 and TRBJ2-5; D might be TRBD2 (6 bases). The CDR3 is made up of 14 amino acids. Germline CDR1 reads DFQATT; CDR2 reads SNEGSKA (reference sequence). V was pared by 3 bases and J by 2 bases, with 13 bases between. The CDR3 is CSASRAGLQETQYF. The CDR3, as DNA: TGCAGTGCTAGTAGAGCGGGTCTACAAGAGACCCAGTACTTC.

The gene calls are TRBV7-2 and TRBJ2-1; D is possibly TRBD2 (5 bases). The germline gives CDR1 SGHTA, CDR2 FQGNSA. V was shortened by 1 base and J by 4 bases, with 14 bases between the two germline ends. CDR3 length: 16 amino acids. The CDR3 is CASSLGGGSPYNEQFF. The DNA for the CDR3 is TGTGCCAGCAGCTTAGGGGGTGGGAGTCCTTACAATGAGCAGTTCTTC.

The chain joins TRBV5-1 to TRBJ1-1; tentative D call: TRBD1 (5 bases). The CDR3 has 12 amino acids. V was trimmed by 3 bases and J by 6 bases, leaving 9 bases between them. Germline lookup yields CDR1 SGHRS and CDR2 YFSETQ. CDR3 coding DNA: TGCGCCAGCAGCTCGAGGGGCGCTGAAGCTTTCTTT. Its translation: CASSSRGAEAFF.

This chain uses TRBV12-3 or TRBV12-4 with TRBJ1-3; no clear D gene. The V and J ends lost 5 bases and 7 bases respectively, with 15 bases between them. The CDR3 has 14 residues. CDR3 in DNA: TGTGCCAGCAGTAAGGGTGGGGTATGGAACACCATATATTTT. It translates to CASSKGGVWNTIYF.

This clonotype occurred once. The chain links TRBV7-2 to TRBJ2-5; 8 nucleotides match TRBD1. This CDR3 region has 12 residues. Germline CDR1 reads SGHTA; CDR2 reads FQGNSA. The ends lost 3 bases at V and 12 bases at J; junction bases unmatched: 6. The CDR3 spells CASSLPGQVKYF. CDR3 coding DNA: TGTGCCAGCAGCTTGCCGGGACAGGTGAAGTACTTC.

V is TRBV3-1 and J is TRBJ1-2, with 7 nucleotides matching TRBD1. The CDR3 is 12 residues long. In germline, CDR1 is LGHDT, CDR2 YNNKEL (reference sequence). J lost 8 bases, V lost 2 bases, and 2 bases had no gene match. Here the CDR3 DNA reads TGTGCCAGCAGCCAACCGGGACAGGGCTACACCTTC. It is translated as CASSQPGQGYTF.